This T cell receptor (beta chain) was observed in a study of T cell repertoires in ileal Crohn's disease. Across the study: M6 samples are neoterminal ileum biopsies from postoperative colonoscopy. Regarding the study as a whole: Compared with CD4 T cells, sorted CD8 cells carried more expanded clones.

Sequenced by immunoSEQ multiplex PCR; TCRdb stores in-frame clones only, minus some. The table includes approximately 13,000 clones, more than 60% detected once. As for this clone: The antigen remains unidentified.

Time point reported: neoterminal ileum biopsy at postoperative endoscopy, about 6 months after surgery. Adults with ileal or ileocolonic Crohn's disease and an indication for resection were eligible. Material for sequencing was ileal tissue. This TCR came from an adult with Crohn's disease.

The CDR3 spells CASSLRQGDGISYTF. CDR3 nucleotide sequence: TGTGCCAGCAGCTTGAGACAGGGGGATGGGATAAGCTACACCTTC. The chain is built from TRBV7-9 and TRBJ1-2; 9 bases match TRBD1. Unmatched junction bases numbered 11, after V lost 3 bases and J lost 9 bases. Germline V lookup: CDR1 SEHNR, CDR2 FQNEAQ (reference sequence). This CDR3 has 15 residues.